This T cell receptor beta chain came from a study of T cell changes during pregnancy in multiple sclerosis. Germline loops: CDR1 ENHRY, CDR2 SYGVKD. V lost 8 bases to trimming and J lost 5 bases; unmatched junction nucleotides: 5. CDR3 length: 13 residues. Some clones are missing from TCRdb's copy, which holds only in-frame ones; the method was immunoSEQ multiplex PCR. Of 37,000 or so clones in the sample, 70% to 90% were seen once. The sample in question was CD4+ T cells from peripheral blood mononuclear cells, obtained in the first trimester of pregnancy. V and J are TRBV10-3 and TRBJ2-5; TRBD1 matches at 10 bases. The clonotype was recovered from a female donor with multiple sclerosis, enrolled in a pregnancy study. Here the CDR3 reads CAIRDRGGETQYF. CDR3 nucleotides: TGTGCCATCCGGGACAGGGGTGGGGAGACCCAGTACTTC.